Below, one T cell receptor (beta chain) is given with its context. This clone was detected only a few times. Its binding antigen is unknown. Base-call qualities are not available, and no considerably larger clone is one nucleotide away. These data are taken from a study of beta chain features in type 1 diabetes (dated by TCRdb to about 2018). Turning to the overall study: Mean age, gender distribution, total cell number and subset yield were not different between patients and healthy donors. The study compared TCRB repertoires of sorted circulating CD4+ T cell subsets between recently diagnosed type 1 diabetes patients and matched healthy donors. Regulatory and stem cell-like memory subsets were isolated from only 8 patients and roughly eight healthy donors, whereas naive and central memory subsets came from all 30 or so donors. A total of roughly 98,000,000 sorted cells were examined across all samples, and a strong correlation was observed between cell number per subset and RNA yield.

Overall results and qualifications from the work: Naive, central memory and regulatory TCRB repertoires appeared to be more similar among patients than among healthy donors. Because cDNA rather than genomic DNA was sequenced, highly expressing activated cells could have been over-represented, although no difference in activation and CD3 levels was found between groups. Type 1 diabetes patients showed a moderate but significant shortening of TCRB CDR3 length in all four CD4+ subsets. At VDJ recombination sites, patients with type 1 diabetes made fewer insertions and deleted more nucleotides, a pattern implying thymic rearrangement abnormalities. Shorter templates might have been favored by PCR, but patient and control samples were amplified and corrected together, so both groups would have been affected equally by any skew. Only small numbers of individuals were included in the HLA sub-analyses, which left unresolved whether HLA type had any influence on TCRB rearrangement.

From each donor, a single peripheral blood sample of about 120 mL on average was drawn into heparinised tubes. Naive, central memory, regulatory and stem cell-like memory CD4+ T cells were sorted on a BD FACSAria II using a panel including CD45RO, CCR7, CD25, CD127, CD95 and CD27. A purity above 95% was achieved for all sorted populations. PBMCs were isolated immediately by Lymphoprep density gradient centrifugation and stained directly without culture. To minimize batch effects, samples were stained and sorted in pairs, one healthy donor with one patient per experiment. Trimming costs V 0 bases and J 6 bases, and their ends lie 13 bases apart. CDR1 and CDR2, per the germline V gene, are SGDLS and YYNGEE. Spanning cysteine to phenylalanine, the CDR3 consists of 15 amino acids. This entry keeps only the CDR3 DNA: 45 bases, framed from base 1. The High Capacity cDNA Reverse Transcription Kit was used to reverse transcribe all of the isolated RNA, meaning that expressed TCRB transcripts were what got sequenced. Deep immunoSEQ sequencing was performed on naive, central memory and regulatory T cell samples, with an average of around 3.4 million total reads per sample. After sorted cells were lysed in RLT buffer, RNA was extracted with DNase-treated RNeasy Micro or Mini kits, with the choice depending on cell number. Each cell subset was processed separately to prevent cross-contamination, with patient and healthy donor samples processed together. The immunoSEQ multiplex PCR was used to amplify TCRB sequences from cDNA, yielding 87-bp fragments that span the CDR3 region. Amplicons were sequenced on the Illumina HiSeq platform. Per the authors' processing: Synthetic template baselines were used to correct PCR bias computationally, reads within Hamming distance 2 were collapsed together, and singletons that could not be merged were discarded. By aligning reads against IMGT, V, D and J genes, CDR3 length, and insertions or deletions at six rearrangement sites were assigned. Within each subset, clonotype counts were normalized to sorted cell number, and only after that were true diversity and Gini coefficients computed with the tcR R package. The overlap coefficient, calculated on TCRB nucleotide sequences, was used to quantify repertoire sharing. Out-of-frame TCRB sequences from naive cells were analyzed to stand in for the pre-selection repertoire. TCRdb re-hosts the immuneACCESS table, in-frame sequences only. Its copies lack some clones; in the studies checked, an unresolved V gene accounts for under half of them, and the cause for the rest is not known. The V and J calls and clone size come from that table; D and trimming were worked out from the DNA. The sample table records around 260,000 clones; roughly 20% of these occur just once. The ten largest clonotypes hold 0.028% of the sample.

This receptor was taken from a woman aged 40 to 55 with type 1 diabetes. The sample consisted of naive CD4+ T cells from blood. The cell subset or site label, as the study defines it: true naive CD4+ T cells. Recombination linked TRBV9 to TRBJ1-5; TRBD1 is a possible D gene, resting on 5 matching bases. The sequence in DNA is TGTGCCAGCAGCGTAGCTGGGATAAGGGGTCAGCCCCAGCATTTT. This encodes CASSVAGIRGQPQHF.